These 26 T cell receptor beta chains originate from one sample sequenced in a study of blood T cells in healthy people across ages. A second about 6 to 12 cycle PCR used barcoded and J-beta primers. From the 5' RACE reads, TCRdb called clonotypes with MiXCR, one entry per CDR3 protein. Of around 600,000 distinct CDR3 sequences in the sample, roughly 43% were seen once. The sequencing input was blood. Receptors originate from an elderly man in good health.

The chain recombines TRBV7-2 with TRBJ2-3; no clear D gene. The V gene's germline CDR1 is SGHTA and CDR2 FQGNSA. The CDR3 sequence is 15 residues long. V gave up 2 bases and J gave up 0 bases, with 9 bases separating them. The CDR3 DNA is TGTGCCAGCAGCTTAAAGGCAGCTAGCACAGATACGCAGTATTTT. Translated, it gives CASSLKAASTDTQYF.

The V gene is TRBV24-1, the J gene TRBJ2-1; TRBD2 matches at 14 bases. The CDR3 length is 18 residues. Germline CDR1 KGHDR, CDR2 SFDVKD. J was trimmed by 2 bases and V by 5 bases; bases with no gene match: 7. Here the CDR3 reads CATSARRTSGGTYNEQFF. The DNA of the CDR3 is TGTGCCACCAGTGCGCGCCGGACTAGCGGGGGGACCTACAATGAGCAGTTCTTC.

The DNA for the CDR3 is TGTGCCAGCAGCTTAGATGGGGGGTACACCGGGGAGCTGTTTTTT. Residues: CASSLDGGYTGELFF. The V call is TRBV7-2, the J call TRBJ2-2, with a possible D match to TRBD2 (6 bases). V lost 1 base to trimming and J lost 3 bases, with 9 bases between them. CDR1 SGHTA and CDR2 FQGNSA come from the germline V gene. CDR3 length: 15 amino acids.

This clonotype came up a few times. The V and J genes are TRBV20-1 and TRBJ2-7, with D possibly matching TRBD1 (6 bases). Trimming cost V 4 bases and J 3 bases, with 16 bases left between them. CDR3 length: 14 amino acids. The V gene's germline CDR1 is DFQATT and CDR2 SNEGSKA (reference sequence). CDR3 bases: TGCAGTGCTACCGCTCGGGACACCAGCTACGAGCAGTACTTC. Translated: CSATARDTSYEQYF.

CDR3 amino acids: CASSKKGWETGELFF. The CDR3 DNA follows: TGTGCCAGCAGCAAGAAAGGCTGGGAAACCGGGGAGCTGTTTTTT. The chain employs TRBV7-2 and TRBJ2-2; D remains ambiguous. V lost 5 bases to trimming and J lost 5 bases, with 15 bases between them. The germline CDR1 and CDR2 sequences are SGHTA and FQGNSA. This CDR3 has 15 residues. Full variable domain (missing parts from reference TRBV7-2 and TRBJ2-2): GAGVSQSPSNKVTEKGKDVELRCDPISGHTALYWYRQSLGQGLEFLIYFQGNSAPDKSGLPSDRFSAERTGGSVSTLTIQRTQQEDSAVYLCASSKKGWETGELFFGEGSRLTVL.

CDR3 in DNA: TGTGCCAGCAGTTTGATTAGCGGGCCAAGAGACTCCTACGAGCAGTACTTC. It yields the protein CASSLISGPRDSYEQYF. This rearrangement joins TRBV27 to TRBJ2-7; 7 bases align to TRBD2. In germline, CDR1 is MNHEY, CDR2 SMNVEV (reference sequence). With 3 bases clipped from V and 0 bases from J, the junction kept 11 bases outside the gene matches. The CDR3 has 17 residues.

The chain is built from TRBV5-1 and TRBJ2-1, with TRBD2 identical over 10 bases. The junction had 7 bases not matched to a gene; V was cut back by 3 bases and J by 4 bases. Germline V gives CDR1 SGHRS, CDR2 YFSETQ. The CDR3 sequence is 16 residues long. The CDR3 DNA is TGCGCCAGCAGCTCCCAGCGGGAGGGTTTATACAATGAGCAGTTCTTC. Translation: CASSSQREGLYNEQFF.

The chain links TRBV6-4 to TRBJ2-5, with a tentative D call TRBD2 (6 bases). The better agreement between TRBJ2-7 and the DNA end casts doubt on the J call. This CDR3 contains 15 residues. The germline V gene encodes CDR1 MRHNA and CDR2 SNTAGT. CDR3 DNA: TGTGCCAGCAGTCCCCCATTGGGGGGACCCTACGAGCAGTACTTC. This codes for CASSPPLGGPYEQYF.

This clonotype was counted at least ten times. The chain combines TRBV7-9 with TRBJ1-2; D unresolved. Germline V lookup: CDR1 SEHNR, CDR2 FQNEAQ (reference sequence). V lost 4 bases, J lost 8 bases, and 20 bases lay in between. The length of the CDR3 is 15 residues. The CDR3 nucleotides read TGTGCCAGCAGCTCCGGTACCGGGCCGGGCGGCGGCTACACCTTC. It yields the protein CASSSGTGPGGGYTF.

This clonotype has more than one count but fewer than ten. The CDR3 sequence: CASSLEDRQFF. The CDR3 nucleotides are TGTGCCAGCAGCTTAGAGGATCGGCAGTTCTTC. The V call is TRBV7-9, the J call TRBJ2-1, with D unresolved. Between the trimmed V and J ends, which lost 1 base and 12 bases, there was a span of 7 bases. This CDR3 spans 11 amino acids. Germline V gene lookup returns CDR1 SEHNR and CDR2 FQNEAQ (reference sequence).

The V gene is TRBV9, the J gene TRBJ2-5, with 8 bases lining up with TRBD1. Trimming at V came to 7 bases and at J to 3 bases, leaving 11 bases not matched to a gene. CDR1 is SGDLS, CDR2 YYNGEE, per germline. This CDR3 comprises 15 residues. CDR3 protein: CASGGIAGGEETQYF. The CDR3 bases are TGTGCCAGCGGGGGGATAGCAGGGGGCGAAGAGACCCAGTACTTC.

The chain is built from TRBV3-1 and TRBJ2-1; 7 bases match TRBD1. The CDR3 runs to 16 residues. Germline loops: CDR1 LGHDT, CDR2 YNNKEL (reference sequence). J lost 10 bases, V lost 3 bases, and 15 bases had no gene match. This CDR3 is CASSHFGEGGAGEQFF. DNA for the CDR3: TGTGCCAGCAGCCACTTCGGGGAAGGGGGCGCGGGCGAGCAGTTCTTC.

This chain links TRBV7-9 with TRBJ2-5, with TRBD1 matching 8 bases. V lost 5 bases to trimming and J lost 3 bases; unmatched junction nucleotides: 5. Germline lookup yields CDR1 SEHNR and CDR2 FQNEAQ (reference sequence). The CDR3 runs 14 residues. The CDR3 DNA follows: TGTGCCAGCAGCCCAACAGGGGGGAAAGAGACCCAGTACTTC. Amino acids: CASSPTGGKETQYF.

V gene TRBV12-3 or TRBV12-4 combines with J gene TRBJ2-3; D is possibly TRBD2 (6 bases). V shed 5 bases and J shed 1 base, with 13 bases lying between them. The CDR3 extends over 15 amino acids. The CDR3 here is CASSPSSGGTDTQYF. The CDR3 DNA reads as TGTGCCAGCAGTCCAAGTTCGGGGGGCACAGATACGCAGTATTTT.

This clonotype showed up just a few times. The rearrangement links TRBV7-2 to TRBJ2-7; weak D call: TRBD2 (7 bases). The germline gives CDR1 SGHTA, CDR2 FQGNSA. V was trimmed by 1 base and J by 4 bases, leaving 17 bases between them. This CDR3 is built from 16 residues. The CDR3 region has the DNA TGTGCCAGCAGCTTAGGGCGGGGGACAAAAATTTACGAGCAGTACTTC. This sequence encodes CASSLGRGTKIYEQYF.

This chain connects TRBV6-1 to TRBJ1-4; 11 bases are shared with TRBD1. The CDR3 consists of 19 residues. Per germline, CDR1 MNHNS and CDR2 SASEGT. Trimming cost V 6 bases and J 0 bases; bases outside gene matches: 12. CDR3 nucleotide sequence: TGTGCCAGCAGGGCCGGGACAGGGGGATTCGGGGCAACTAATGAAAAACTGTTTTTT. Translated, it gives CASRAGTGGFGATNEKLFF.

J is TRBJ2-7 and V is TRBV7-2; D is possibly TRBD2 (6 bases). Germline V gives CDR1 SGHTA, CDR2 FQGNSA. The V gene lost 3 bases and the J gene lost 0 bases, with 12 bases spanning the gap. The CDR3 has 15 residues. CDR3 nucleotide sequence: TGTGCCAGCAGCTTGTGGGGGGAAAACTCCTACGAGCAGTACTTC. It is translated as CASSLWGENSYEQYF.

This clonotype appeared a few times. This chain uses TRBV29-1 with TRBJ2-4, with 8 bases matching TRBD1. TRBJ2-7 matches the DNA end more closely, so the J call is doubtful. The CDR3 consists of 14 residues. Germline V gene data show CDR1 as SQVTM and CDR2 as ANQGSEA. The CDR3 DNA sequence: TGCAGCGTTGTAGGGGGGACAGGAGCCTACGAGCAGTACTTC. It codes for CSVVGGTGAYEQYF.

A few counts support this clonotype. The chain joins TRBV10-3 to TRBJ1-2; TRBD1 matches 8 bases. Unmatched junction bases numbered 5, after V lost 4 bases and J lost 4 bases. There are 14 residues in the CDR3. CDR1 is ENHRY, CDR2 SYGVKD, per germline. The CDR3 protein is CAISVGQGAYGYTF. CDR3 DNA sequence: TGTGCCATCAGTGTCGGACAGGGAGCCTATGGCTACACCTTC.

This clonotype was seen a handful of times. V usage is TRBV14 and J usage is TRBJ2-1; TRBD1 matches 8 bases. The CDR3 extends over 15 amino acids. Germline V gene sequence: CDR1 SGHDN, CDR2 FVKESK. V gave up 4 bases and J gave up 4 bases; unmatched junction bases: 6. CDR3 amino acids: CASSPGTGYYNEQFF. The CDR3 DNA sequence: TGTGCCAGCAGCCCAGGGACAGGCTATTACAATGAGCAGTTCTTC.

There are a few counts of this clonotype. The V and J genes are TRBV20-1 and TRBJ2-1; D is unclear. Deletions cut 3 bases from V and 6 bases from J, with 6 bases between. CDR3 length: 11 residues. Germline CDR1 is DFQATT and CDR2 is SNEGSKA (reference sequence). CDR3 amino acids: CSARGSNEQFF. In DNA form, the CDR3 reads TGCAGTGCTAGGGGCAGCAATGAGCAGTTCTTC.

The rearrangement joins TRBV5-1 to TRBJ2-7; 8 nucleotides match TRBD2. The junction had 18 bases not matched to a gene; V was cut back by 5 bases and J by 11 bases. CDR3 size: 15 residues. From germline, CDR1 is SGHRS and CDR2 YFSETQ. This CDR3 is CASRSDLGLVGWEYF. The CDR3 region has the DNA TGCGCCAGCAGATCGGACTTGGGACTAGTCGGCTGGGAGTACTTC.

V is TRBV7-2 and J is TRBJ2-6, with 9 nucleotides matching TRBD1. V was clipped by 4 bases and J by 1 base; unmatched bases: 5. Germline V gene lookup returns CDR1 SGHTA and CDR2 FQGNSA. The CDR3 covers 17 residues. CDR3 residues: CASSSQTGGSGANVLTF. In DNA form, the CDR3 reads TGTGCCAGCAGCTCCCAGACAGGGGGGTCTGGGGCCAACGTCCTGACTTTC.

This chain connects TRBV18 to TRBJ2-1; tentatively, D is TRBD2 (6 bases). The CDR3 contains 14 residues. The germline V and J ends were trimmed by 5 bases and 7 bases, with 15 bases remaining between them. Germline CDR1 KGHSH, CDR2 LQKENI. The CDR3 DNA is TGTGCCAGCTCAGCGGGACGCCGAGATAATGAGCAGTTCTTC. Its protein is CASSAGRRDNEQFF.

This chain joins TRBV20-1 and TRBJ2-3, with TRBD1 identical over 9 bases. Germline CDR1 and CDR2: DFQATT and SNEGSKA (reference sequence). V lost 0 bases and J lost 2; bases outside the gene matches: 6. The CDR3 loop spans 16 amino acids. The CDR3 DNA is TGCAGTGCTAGAGAACAGGGGGCGCCCTTCACAGATACGCAGTATTTT. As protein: CSAREQGAPFTDTQYF.

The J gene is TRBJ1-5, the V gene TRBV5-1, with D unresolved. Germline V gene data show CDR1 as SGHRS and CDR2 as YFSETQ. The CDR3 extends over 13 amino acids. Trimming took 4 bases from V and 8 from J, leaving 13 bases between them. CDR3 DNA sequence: TGCGCCAGCAGCCATATTGCGCGAAAGCCCCAGCATTTT. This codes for CASSHIARKPQHF. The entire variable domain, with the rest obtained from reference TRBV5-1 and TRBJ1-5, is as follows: KAGVTQTPRYLIKTRGQQVTLSCSPISGHRSVSWYQQTPGQGLQFLFEYFSETQRNKGNFPGRFSGRQFSNSRSEMNVSTLELGDSALYLCASSHIARKPQHFGDGTRLSIL.